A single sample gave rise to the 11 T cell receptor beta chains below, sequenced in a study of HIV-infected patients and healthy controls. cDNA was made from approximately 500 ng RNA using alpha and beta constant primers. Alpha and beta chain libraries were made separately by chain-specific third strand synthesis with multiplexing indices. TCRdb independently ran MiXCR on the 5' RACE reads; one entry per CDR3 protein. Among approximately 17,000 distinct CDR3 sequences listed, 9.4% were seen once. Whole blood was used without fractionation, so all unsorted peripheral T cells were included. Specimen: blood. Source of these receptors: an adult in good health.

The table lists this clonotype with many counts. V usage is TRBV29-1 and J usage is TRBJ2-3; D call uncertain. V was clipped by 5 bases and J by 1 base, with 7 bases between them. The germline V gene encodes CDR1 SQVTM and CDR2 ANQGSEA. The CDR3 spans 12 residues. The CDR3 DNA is TGCAGCGTTCTGAGCCGCACAGATACGCAGTATTTT. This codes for CSVLSRTDTQYF.

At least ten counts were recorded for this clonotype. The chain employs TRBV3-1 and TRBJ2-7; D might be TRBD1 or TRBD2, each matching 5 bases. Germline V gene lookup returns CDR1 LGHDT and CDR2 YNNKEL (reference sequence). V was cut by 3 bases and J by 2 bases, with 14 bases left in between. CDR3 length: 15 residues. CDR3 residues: CASSHRDQTAYEQYF. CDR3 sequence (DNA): TGTGCCAGCAGCCACCGGGACCAAACGGCCTACGAGCAGTACTTC.

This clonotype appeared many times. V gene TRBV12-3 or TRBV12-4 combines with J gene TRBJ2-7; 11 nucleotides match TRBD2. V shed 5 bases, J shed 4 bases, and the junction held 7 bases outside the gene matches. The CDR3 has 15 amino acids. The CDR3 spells CASSRSGRGSYEQYF. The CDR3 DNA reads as TGTGCCAGCAGTCGTAGCGGGAGGGGGTCGTACGAGCAGTACTTC.

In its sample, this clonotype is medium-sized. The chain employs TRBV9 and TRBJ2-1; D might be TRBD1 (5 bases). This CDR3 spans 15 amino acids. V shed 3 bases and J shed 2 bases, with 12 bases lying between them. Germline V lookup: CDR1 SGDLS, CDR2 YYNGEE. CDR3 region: CASSDRTTTYNEQFF. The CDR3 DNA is TGTGCCAGCAGCGACCGGACAACTACCTACAATGAGCAGTTCTTC.

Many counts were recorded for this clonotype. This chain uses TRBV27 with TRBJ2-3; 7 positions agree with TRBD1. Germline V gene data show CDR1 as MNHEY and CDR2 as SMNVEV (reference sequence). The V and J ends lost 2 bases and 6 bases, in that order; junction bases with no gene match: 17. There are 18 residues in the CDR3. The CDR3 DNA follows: TGTGCCAGCAGTTTAATTGGGACAGACTTAGGAGGAACGGATACGCAGTATTTT. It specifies CASSLIGTDLGGTDTQYF.

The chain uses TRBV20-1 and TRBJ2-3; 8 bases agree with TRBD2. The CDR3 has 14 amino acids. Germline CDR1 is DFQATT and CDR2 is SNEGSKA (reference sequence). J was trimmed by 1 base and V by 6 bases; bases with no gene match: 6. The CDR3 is CSASRLARTDTQYF. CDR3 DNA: TGCAGTGCAAGTCGACTAGCGCGCACAGATACGCAGTATTTT.

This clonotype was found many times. This chain's CDR3 is CASRSTGIKDTEQYF. Written as DNA, the CDR3 is TGTGCCAGCAGATCGACAGGGATCAAAGACACCGAGCAGTACTTC. This chain uses TRBV5-5 with TRBJ2-7, with 7 bases aligning to TRBD1. This CDR3 has 15 residues. Looked up from germline, CDR1 is SGHKS and CDR2 is YYEKEE (reference sequence). The V gene end was trimmed by 5 bases and the J gene end by 6 bases; junction bases not matched to a gene: 14.

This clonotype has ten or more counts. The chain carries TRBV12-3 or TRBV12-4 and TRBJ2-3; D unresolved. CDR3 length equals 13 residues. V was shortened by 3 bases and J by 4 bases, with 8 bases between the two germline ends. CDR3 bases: TGTGCCAGCAGTTTTCTTGGCGCAGATACGCAGTATTTT. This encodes CASSFLGADTQYF.

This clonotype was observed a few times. CDR3 amino acids: CASSVESWGEQYV. The CDR3 coding sequence is TGTGCCAGCAGTGTAGAAAGTTGGGGAGAGCAGTACGTC. The chain recombines TRBV2 with TRBJ2-7; D gene uncertain. The V end lost 4 bases, the J end lost 7 bases, and 14 bases lay between the germline ends. Germline values: CDR1 SNHLY, CDR2 FYNNEI. The CDR3 covers 13 residues.

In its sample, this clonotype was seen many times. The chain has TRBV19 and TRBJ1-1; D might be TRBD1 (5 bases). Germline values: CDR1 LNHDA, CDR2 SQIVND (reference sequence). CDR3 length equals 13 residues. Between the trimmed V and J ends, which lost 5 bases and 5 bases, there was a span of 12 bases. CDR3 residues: CASSPTVRTEAFF. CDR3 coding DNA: TGTGCCAGTAGTCCGACAGTGCGGACTGAAGCTTTCTTT.

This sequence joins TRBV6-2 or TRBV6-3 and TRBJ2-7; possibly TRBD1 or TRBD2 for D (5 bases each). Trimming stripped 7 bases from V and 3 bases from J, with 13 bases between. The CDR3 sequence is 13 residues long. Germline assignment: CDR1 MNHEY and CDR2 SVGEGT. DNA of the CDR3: TGTGCCAGCATGGGCTCAGGGAGCTACGAGCAGTACTTC. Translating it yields CASMGSGSYEQYF.